The present TCR beta chain was sequenced within a study of blood T cell repertoires in COVID-19. Study summary: Samples came from the United States, Italy and Spain, spanning acute and convalescent COVID-19. T cells, B-cell-depleted T cells, or PBMCs supplied cDNA or gDNA.

Per the original data handling: It was from reference gene primer amplification that nucleated cell counts were estimated. Sequencing used immunoSEQ multiplex PCR; TCRdb keeps in-frame clones, though not all of them. Clone size and V and J calls were adopted from that table, with D and trimming inferred from the DNA. Of 200,000 or so clones listed, about four fifths are singletons. There are 12 residues in the CDR3. From germline, CDR1 is KGHSH and CDR2 LQKENI. The ends were cut back, 3 bases at V and 8 bases at J, with 10 bases in the middle. This TCR derives from an older woman with acute or convalescent COVID-19. This chain connects TRBV18 to TRBJ1-2; no definite D call. The sequencing sample was made of peripheral blood. The CDR3 reads CASSPRVGGYTF. The CDR3 bases are TGTGCCAGCTCACCGAGGGTTGGAGGCTACACCTTC.